Below, one T cell receptor beta chain is given with its context. This clonotype was detected many times. Its antigen has not been determined. No base-level quality is on record; no much larger clone is a single base apart. The trim is 7 bases for V and 1 base for J, with a gap of 13 bases between the germline ends. Looking up the germline V gene (reference sequence) yields CDR1 DFQATT and CDR2 SNEGSKA. The CDR3 contains 13 residues, cysteine and phenylalanine counted. CDR3 DNA only is kept here, 39 bases in frame from base 1. Set within a cohort of healthcare workers in London, UK, this nested case-control study involved weekly PCR testing of nasopharyngeal swabs along with blood sampling. Healthcare workers were recruited during the week of the UK lockdown, between 23 and 31 March 2020, and followed weekly for up to roughly 15 weeks. The data stem from a study of early T cells in non-severe SARS-CoV-2 infection (dated by TCRdb to the early 2020s). For the wider study: Bulk RNA from unsorted whole blood was used for TCR sequencing, so alpha and beta chains could not be paired. General findings and caveats noted by the study authors: Matching against VDJdb was skewed toward anti-spike CD8 responses, likely underestimated virus-specific expansions, and missed private and CD4 specificities.

Library preparation used 5' RACE. The instrument was a NextSeq 500. In the TCR library protocol, unique molecular identifiers were attached to individual cDNA molecules to correct for PCR bias and sequencing error. TCR alpha and beta chains were both sequenced, and the abundances of alpha and beta sequences in each sample were closely correlated with each other. In the paper's pipeline: Decombinator V4 was used to perform V gene, J gene and CDR3 annotation of TCR sequences. Expanded TCRs were defined as changing significantly between any two time points under a Poisson model with p below 0.0001. TCR abundances were normalised to the total number of TCRs sequenced in each sample and reported as counts per million. MAIT TCRs were defined by TRAV1-2 paired with TRAJ12, TRAJ20 or TRAJ33, and iNKT TCRs by TRAV10 paired with TRAJ18. VDJdb, accessed on 1 November 2021, was searched for TCRs annotated for CMV, EBV and SARS-CoV-2, and TCRs annotated for more than one antigen were excluded. Using fastp trimming at Q25 and MiXCR clonotype assembly, TCRdb reanalyzed the public sequencing data and kept in-frame beta chains. Each CDR3 protein appears once, grouped with its most common genes and DNA. TCRdb's processing, not the authors' own work, is the source of the V and J calls. The sample contains some 44,000 distinct CDR3 sequences, around 6.3% of them found a single time. About 8.3% of the sample rests with the top ten.

The TCR sequence derives from an adult who was a healthcare worker with PCR-confirmed SARS-CoV-2 infection or an uninfected control (not recorded which). The V gene is TRBV20-1 and the J gene is TRBJ1-1; there is no confident call for the D gene. The input for sequencing was whole blood, taken at baseline. The DNA sequence is as follows: TGCAGTGATACTCCCCGCGGGAACACTGAAGCTTTCTTT. Translated, this is CSDTPRGNTEAFF.